This TCR beta chain appears in the sequencing data of a study of T cell repertoires in cytomegalovirus infection. This CDR3 spans 11 amino acids. V dropped 8 bases and J dropped 3 bases, with 7 bases sitting between them. The germline V gene encodes CDR1 SGHTA and CDR2 FQGNSA. TCRdb passed the reads through MiXCR, listing each CDR3 protein once. Found here are 350,000 to 400,000 distinct CDR3 sequences, nearly 35% of them singletons; the top ten hold roughly 12%. General study findings and limits: The cumulative frequency of public TCR beta families identified carriers of CMV plus the relevant HLA.

This clonotype came up a few times. Its antigen remains unknown. Sequenced material: cultured PBMCs, taken from culture after CMV antigen stimulation. The V and J genes are TRBV7-2 and TRBJ1-2; D gene ambiguous. The TCR sequence derives from a human donor in good health (CMV status not recorded). Some clones in this sample may be carry-over from other donors' samples. This CDR3 reads CASGSDYGYTF. The CDR3 coding sequence is TGTGCCAGCGGGAGTGACTATGGCTACACCTTC.